These 23 T cell receptor beta chains came from one sample sequenced in a study of T cells after somatic rescue of genetic block (dated by TCRdb to the early 2020s). Library preparation employed the immunoSEQ multiplex PCR assay. TCRdb limited this immuneACCESS table to in-frame rearrangements with V and J called. A share of clones is missing; checked studies link under half to unresolved V genes, and the rest is unexplained. The sample profile shows approximately 110,000 clones; around 90% of them were found once. The top ten constitute 1.4% of the sample. The specimen sequenced was peripheral blood mononuclear cells (PBMCs). The receptors were gathered from a woman under 30.

This sequence joins TRBV7-9 and TRBJ1-1, with 7 bases aligning to TRBD1. This CDR3 region has 15 residues. Germline CDR1 is SEHNR and CDR2 is FQNEAQ (reference sequence). Unmatched junction bases numbered 6, after V lost 5 bases and J lost 0 bases. This CDR3 is CASSQRQGLNTEAFF. The CDR3, as DNA: TGTGCCAGCAGCCAGCGACAGGGTTTGAACACTGAAGCTTTCTTT.

The count of this clone is one. This chain uses TRBV28 with TRBJ2-1, with D unresolved. V lost 5 bases, J lost 3 bases, and 14 bases lay in between. The CDR3 loop spans 15 amino acids. The V gene's germline CDR1 is MDHEN and CDR2 SYDVKM. The CDR3 sequence: CASSPLGRRYNEQFF. DNA of the CDR3: TGTGCCAGCAGTCCCTTAGGCCGTCGCTACAATGAGCAGTTCTTC.

The V gene is TRBV5-1, the J gene TRBJ2-3; 11 positions agree with TRBD2. V lost 3 bases to trimming and J lost 3 bases; unmatched junction nucleotides: 6. The CDR3 is made up of 16 amino acids. Germline loops: CDR1 SGHRS, CDR2 YFSETQ. CDR3 sequence reads: CASSYSIAGGTDTQYF. In DNA form, the CDR3 reads TGCGCCAGCAGCTATTCGATAGCGGGGGGGACAGATACGCAGTATTTT.

This chain joins TRBV2 and TRBJ1-2; possible D gene TRBD1, 6 bases. The CDR3 loop spans 13 amino acids. Trimming removed 7 bases at V and 5 bases at J, with 14 bases between. The germline gives CDR1 SNHLY, CDR2 FYNNEI. Here the CDR3 reads CASIDRTGYGYTF. For the CDR3, the DNA is TGTGCCAGCATTGACAGGACTGGGTATGGCTACACCTTC.

The V gene is TRBV19, the J gene TRBJ2-3; 14 bases fit TRBD2. In germline, CDR1 is LNHDA, CDR2 SQIVND (reference sequence). The junction had 11 bases not matched to a gene; V was cut back by 4 bases and J by 2 bases. This CDR3 has 19 residues. This CDR3 reads CASSTGPGLAGVFTDTQYF. In nucleotides, the CDR3 is TGTGCCAGTAGTACCGGGCCGGGACTAGCGGGGGTCTTCACAGATACGCAGTATTTT.

The chain has TRBV6-5 and TRBJ2-6, with D uncertain. This CDR3 spans 14 amino acids. The ends were cut back, 6 bases at V and 4 bases at J, with 10 bases in the middle. Germline V lookup: CDR1 MNHEY, CDR2 SVGAGI. The CDR3 region has the DNA TGTGCCAGCAGCGCCCTCAGGGGGGCCAACGTCCTGACTTTC. It yields the protein CASSALRGANVLTF.

This clone has a single count. This chain links TRBV11-2 with TRBJ2-6, with no clear D. From germline, CDR1 is SGHAT and CDR2 FQNNGV. V gave up 3 bases and J gave up 3 bases, with 3 bases separating them. The CDR3 is made up of 13 amino acids. This chain's CDR3 is CASSFFGANVLTF. CDR3 sequence (DNA): TGTGCCAGCAGCTTCTTTGGGGCCAACGTCCTGACTTTC.

The rearrangement links TRBV9 to TRBJ2-2; 7 bases fit TRBD1. The CDR3 consists of 15 residues. Trimming removed 3 bases from V and 0 bases from J; junction bases left unmatched: 2. Germline V gene sequence: CDR1 SGDLS, CDR2 YYNGEE. The chain's CDR3 is CASSEGTANTGELFF. The CDR3 region has the DNA TGTGCCAGCAGCGAAGGGACAGCGAACACCGGGGAGCTGTTTTTT.

The chain's CDR3 is CAWSVLDTQYF. The CDR3 DNA is TGTGCCTGGAGTGTACTGGATACGCAGTATTTT. The V and J genes are TRBV30 and TRBJ2-3; no firm D call. The ends were cut back, 0 bases at V and 6 bases at J, with 4 bases in the middle. The CDR3 covers 11 residues. The germline V gene encodes CDR1 GTSNPN and CDR2 SVGIG (reference sequence). Looking up the rest from reference TRBV30 and TRBJ2-3 gives the full variable domain: SQTIHQWPATLVQPVGSPLSLECTVEGTSNPNLYWYRQAAGRGLQLLFYSVGIGQISSEVPQNLSASRPQDRQFILSSKKLLLSDSGFYLCAWSVLDTQYFGPGTRLTVL.

The chain employs TRBV9 and TRBJ1-6; D unclear. CDR3 length equals 13 residues. With 4 bases removed from V and 7 bases from J, the gap between germline ends came to 9 bases. Germline assignment: CDR1 SGDLS and CDR2 YYNGEE. The CDR3 DNA is TGTGCCAGCAGCCCCCGTCCGAATTCACCCCTCCACTTT. This translates into CASSPRPNSPLHF.

The V and J genes are TRBV2 and TRBJ1-5; D perhaps matches TRBD1 (6 bases). Germline CDR1 is SNHLY and CDR2 is FYNNEI. The CDR3 extends over 15 amino acids. V lost 7 bases to trimming and J lost 2 bases, with 15 bases between them. In nucleotides, the CDR3 is TGTGCCAGCAAAGGGGGGCGAGCGGGCAATCAGCCCCAGCATTTT. It specifies CASKGGRAGNQPQHF.

The chain is built from TRBV11-2 and TRBJ1-2; D remains unclear. Trimming left V 1 base short and J 7 bases short, with 4 bases between. The CDR3 is made up of 11 amino acids. The germline CDR1 and CDR2 sequences are SGHAT and FQNNGV. CDR3 coding DNA: TGTGCCAGCAGCTTAGGAGGTGGCTACACCTTC. It is translated as CASSLGGGYTF.

V is TRBV28 and J is TRBJ1-4, with 7 bases identical to TRBD1. The V segment lost 5 bases and the J segment 0 bases; nucleotides outside the gene matches: 9. This CDR3 contains 17 residues. Per the germline V gene, CDR1 is MDHEN and CDR2 is SYDVKM. The CDR3 protein is CASSVRQGRATNEKLFF. In DNA form, the CDR3 reads TGTGCCAGCAGTGTCAGACAGGGTAGGGCAACTAATGAAAAACTGTTTTTT. The full variable domain, completed using reference TRBV28 and TRBJ1-4, is DVKVTQSSRYLVKRTGEKVFLECVQDMDHENMFWYRQDPGLGLRLIYFSYDVKMKEKGDIPEGYSVSREKKERFSLILESASTNQTSMYLCASSVRQGRATNEKLFFGSGTQLSVL.

The chain employs TRBV5-5 and TRBJ1-6; D is possibly TRBD1 (5 bases). V was cut by 4 bases and J by 10 bases, with 21 bases left in between. Germline V gene sequence: CDR1 SGHKS, CDR2 YYEKEE (reference sequence). This CDR3 region has 16 residues. CDR3 amino acids: CASSRAPQGSVSPLHF. CDR3 bases: TGTGCCAGCAGCAGGGCTCCTCAGGGTTCTGTCTCACCCCTCCACTTT. The whole variable domain, remainder taken from reference TRBV5-5 and TRBJ1-6, is DAGVTQSPTHLIKTRGQQVTLRCSPISGHKSVSWYQQVLGQGPQFIFQYYEKEERGRGNFPDRFSARQFPNYSSELNVNALLLGDSALYLCASSRAPQGSVSPLHFGNGTRLTVT.

The chain links TRBV10-3 to TRBJ2-1; 7 positions agree with TRBD1. J was trimmed by 4 bases and V by 10 bases; bases with no gene match: 7. CDR1 and CDR2 (germline): ENHRY, SYGVKD. The CDR3 totals 13 residues. CDR3: CATTGDTYNEQFF. CDR3 DNA sequence: TGTGCCACTACAGGGGATACATACAATGAGCAGTTCTTC.

This clone came up a few times. The chain links TRBV20-1 to TRBJ1-6; possible D gene TRBD1, 6 bases. Germline CDR1 reads DFQATT; CDR2 reads SNEGSKA (reference sequence). V was clipped by 7 bases and J by 10 bases, with 8 bases between them. The CDR3 loop spans 10 amino acids. DNA of the CDR3: TGCAGTGTGACAGGATCACCCCTCCACTTT. Its translation: CSVTGSPLHF.

The genes are TRBV28 and TRBJ1-5, with D uncertain. The V and J ends lost 3 bases and 7 bases respectively, with 4 bases between them. This CDR3 is 11 amino acids long. Per germline, CDR1 MDHEN and CDR2 SYDVKM. The CDR3 sequence: CASSFGQPQHF. CDR3 DNA: TGTGCCAGCAGTTTCGGACAGCCCCAGCATTTT.

This clone was seen only once. The chain couples TRBV28 to TRBJ2-1; TRBD2 is a possible D gene (5 bases). Germline values: CDR1 MDHEN, CDR2 SYDVKM. This CDR3 is 16 amino acids long. Trimming cost V 5 bases and J 11 bases, with 25 bases left between them. CDR3 region: CASSLSGVTLTMKQFF. CDR3 DNA sequence: TGTGCCAGCAGTCTCTCCGGGGTGACCCTTACAATGAAGCAGTTCTTC. The full variable domain, rest sourced from reference TRBV28 and TRBJ2-1, is DVKVTQSSRYLVKRTGEKVFLECVQDMDHENMFWYRQDPGLGLRLIYFSYDVKMKEKGDIPEGYSVSREKKERFSLILESASTNQTSMYLCASSLSGVTLTMKQFFGPGTRLTVL.

The chain employs TRBV7-2 and TRBJ1-5; D uncertain. The CDR3 extends over 14 amino acids. V lost 1 base and J 5 bases, leaving 9 bases between the germline ends. CDR1 and CDR2 from the germline V gene are SGHTA and FQGNSA. CDR3 region: CASSLGTGDQPQHF. CDR3 sequence (DNA): TGTGCCAGCAGCTTAGGTACTGGGGATCAGCCCCAGCATTTT. The entire variable domain, with the rest obtained from reference TRBV7-2 and TRBJ1-5, is as follows: GAGVSQSPSNKVTEKGKDVELRCDPISGHTALYWYRQSLGQGLEFLIYFQGNSAPDKSGLPSDRFSAERTGGSVSTLTIQRTQQEDSAVYLCASSLGTGDQPQHFGDGTRLSIL.

This chain joins TRBV7-2 and TRBJ2-7; D perhaps matches TRBD2 (5 bases). In germline, CDR1 is SGHTA, CDR2 FQGNSA. Trimming left V 6 bases short and J 3 bases short, with 12 bases between. This CDR3 has 13 residues. CDR3 amino acids: CASRPRGYYEQYF. The CDR3 coding sequence is TGTGCCAGCAGGCCTAGAGGGTACTACGAGCAGTACTTC.

The chain has TRBV4-2 and TRBJ1-5; 7 bases match TRBD1. Losses at the gene ends were 0 bases for V and 6 bases for J; bases not matched to a gene: 5. Germline values: CDR1 LGHNA, CDR2 YNFKEQ. This CDR3 spans 15 amino acids. The CDR3 sequence is CASSQDTGAGQPQHF. Written as DNA, the CDR3 is TGTGCCAGCAGCCAAGACACAGGGGCTGGTCAGCCCCAGCATTTT.

The gene calls are TRBV10-3 and TRBJ1-1; weak D call: TRBD1 (5 bases). V lost 0 bases to trimming and J lost 1 base, with 9 bases between them. The CDR3 contains 15 residues. Germline V gives CDR1 ENHRY, CDR2 SYGVKD. CDR3 region: CAISESGGSNTEAFF. In DNA form, the CDR3 reads TGTGCCATCAGTGAGTCCGGGGGGTCGAACACTGAAGCTTTCTTT.

The chain couples TRBV9 to TRBJ2-5; possible D gene TRBD1, 5 bases. The V gene's germline CDR1 is SGDLS and CDR2 YYNGEE. V was pared by 5 bases and J by 5 bases, with 10 bases between. This CDR3 has 12 amino acids. This CDR3 reads CASSKGWETQYF. CDR3 nucleotides: TGTGCCAGCAGTAAGGGGTGGGAGACCCAGTACTTC.